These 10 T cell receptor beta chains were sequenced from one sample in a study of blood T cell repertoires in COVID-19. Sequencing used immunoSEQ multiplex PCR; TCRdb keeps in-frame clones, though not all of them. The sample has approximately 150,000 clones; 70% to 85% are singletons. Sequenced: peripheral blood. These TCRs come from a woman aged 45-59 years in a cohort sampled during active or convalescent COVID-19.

This chain's CDR3 is CASRITGLGEAFF. The CDR3 nucleotides read TGTGCCAGCAGGATAACAGGGTTGGGTGAAGCTTTCTTT. This rearrangement joins TRBV6-5 to TRBJ1-1, with a possible D match to TRBD1 (6 bases). The germline CDR1 and CDR2 sequences are MNHEY and SVGAGI. Trimming left V 6 bases short and J 7 bases short, with 15 bases between. The CDR3 has 13 amino acids.

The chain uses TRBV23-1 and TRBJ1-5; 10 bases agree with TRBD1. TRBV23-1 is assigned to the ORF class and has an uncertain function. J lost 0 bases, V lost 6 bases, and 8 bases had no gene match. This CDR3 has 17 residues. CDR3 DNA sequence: TGCGCCAGCAGGGTAGACAGGGGGCAATATAGCAATCAGCCCCAGCATTTT. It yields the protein CASRVDRGQYSNQPQHF.

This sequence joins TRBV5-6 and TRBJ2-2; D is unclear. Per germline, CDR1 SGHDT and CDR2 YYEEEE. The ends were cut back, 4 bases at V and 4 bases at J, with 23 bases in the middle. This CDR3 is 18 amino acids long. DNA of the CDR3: TGTGCCAGCAGCCCAACTTCTTCGGTTGATTTTGGCACCGGGGAGCTGTTTTTT. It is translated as CASSPTSSVDFGTGELFF. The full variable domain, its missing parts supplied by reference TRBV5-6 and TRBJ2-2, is DAGVTQSPTHLIKTRGQQVTLRCSPKSGHDTVSWYQQALGQGPQFIFQYYEEEERQRGNFPDRFSGHQFPNYSSELNVNALLLGDSALYLCASSPTSSVDFGTGELFFGEGSRLTVL.

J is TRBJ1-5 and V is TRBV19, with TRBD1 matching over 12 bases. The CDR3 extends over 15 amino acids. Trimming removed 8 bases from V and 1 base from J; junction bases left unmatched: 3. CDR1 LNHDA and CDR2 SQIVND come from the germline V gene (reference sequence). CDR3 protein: CASGDRGRSNQPQHF. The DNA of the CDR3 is TGTGCCAGTGGGGACAGGGGGCGAAGCAATCAGCCCCAGCATTTT.

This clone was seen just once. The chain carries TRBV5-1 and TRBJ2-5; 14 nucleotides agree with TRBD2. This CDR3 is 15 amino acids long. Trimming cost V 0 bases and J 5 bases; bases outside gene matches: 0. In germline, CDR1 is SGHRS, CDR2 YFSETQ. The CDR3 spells CASSLGTSGGETQYF. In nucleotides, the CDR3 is TGCGCCAGCAGCTTGGGGACTAGCGGGGGGGAGACCCAGTACTTC.

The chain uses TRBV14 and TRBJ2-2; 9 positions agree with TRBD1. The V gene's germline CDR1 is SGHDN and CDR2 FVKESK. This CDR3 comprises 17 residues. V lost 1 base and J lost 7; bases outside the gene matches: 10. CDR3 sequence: CASSQGLTGGNLGELFF. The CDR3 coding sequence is TGTGCCAGCAGCCAAGGGTTGACAGGGGGTAACCTCGGGGAGCTGTTTTTT.

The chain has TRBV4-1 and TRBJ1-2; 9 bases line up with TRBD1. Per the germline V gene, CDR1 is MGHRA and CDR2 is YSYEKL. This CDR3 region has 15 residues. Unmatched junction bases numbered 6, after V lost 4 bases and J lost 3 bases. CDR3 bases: TGCGCCAGCAGCCTCGGGGACAGGGCCCACTATGGCTACACCTTC. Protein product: CASSLGDRAHYGYTF.

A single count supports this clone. CDR3 in amino acids: CASSRTGTSLNTDTQYF. For the CDR3, the DNA is TGTGCCAGCTCACGGACCGGGACTTCCCTAAACACAGATACGCAGTATTTT. The chain has TRBV18 and TRBJ2-3; D is possibly TRBD2 (6 bases). Germline CDR1 is KGHSH and CDR2 is LQKENI. The V and J ends lost 4 bases and 2 bases respectively, with 19 bases between them. This CDR3 is 17 amino acids long.

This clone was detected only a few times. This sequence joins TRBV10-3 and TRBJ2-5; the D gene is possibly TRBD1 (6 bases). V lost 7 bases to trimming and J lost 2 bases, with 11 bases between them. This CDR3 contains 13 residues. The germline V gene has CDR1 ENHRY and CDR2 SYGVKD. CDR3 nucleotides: TGTGCCATCACGCAGGGGCTGCAAGAGACCCAGTACTTC. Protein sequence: CAITQGLQETQYF.

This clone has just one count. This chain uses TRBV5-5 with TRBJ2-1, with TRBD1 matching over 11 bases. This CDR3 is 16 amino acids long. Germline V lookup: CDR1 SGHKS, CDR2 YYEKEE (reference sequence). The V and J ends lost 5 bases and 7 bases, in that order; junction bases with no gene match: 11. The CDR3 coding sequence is TGTGCCAGCAGAGCGACCACGGGACAGGGGGGGAATGAGCAGTTCTTC. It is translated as CASRATTGQGGNEQFF.